The 21 T cell receptor beta chains below come from one sample, sequenced in a study of shared clonotypes between healthy human individuals. The data were produced by immunoSEQ multiplex PCR, yet TCRdb's version contains in-frame clones alone and is incomplete. In the table there are about 2.4 million clones, just over 90% of which are singletons. Sequenced material: naive CD4+ T cells sorted from blood. Subset given: CD45RA+ positively selected. Receptor source: a man aged 18 to 30 in good health.

This sequence joins TRBV5-1 and TRBJ1-6; TRBD1 matches 8 bases. CDR1 and CDR2 from the germline V gene are SGHRS and YFSETQ. This CDR3 has 19 amino acids. Unmatched junction bases numbered 13, after V lost 1 base and J lost 4 bases. CDR3 bases: TGCGCCAGCAGCTTGAGGAAGGGGGCGCAGGGGGCTTATAATTCACCCCTCCACTTT. Its protein is CASSLRKGAQGAYNSPLHF.

The chain has TRBV15 and TRBJ2-2, with TRBD1 matching over 8 bases. This CDR3 is 16 amino acids long. J lost 4 bases, V lost 1 base, and 5 bases had no gene match. The V gene's germline CDR1 is LNHNV and CDR2 YYDKDF (reference sequence). As DNA, the CDR3 is TGTGCCACCAGCAGAGCGGGGACAGGTGTCACCGGGGAGCTGTTTTTT. Amino acids: CATSRAGTGVTGELFF. Based on the CDR3 plus reference TRBV15 and TRBJ2-2, the full variable domain is DAMVIQNPRYQVTQFGKPVTLSCSQTLNHNVMYWYQQKSSQAPKLLFHYYDKDFNNEADTPDNFQSRRPNTSFCFLDIRSPGLGDTAMYLCATSRAGTGVTGELFFGEGSRLTVL.

This chain connects TRBV10-3 to TRBJ2-3; either TRBD1 or TRBD2 may supply D (5 bases each). This CDR3 is built from 16 residues. The germline V gene has CDR1 ENHRY and CDR2 SYGVKD. The V gene lost 4 bases and the J gene lost 0 bases, with 14 bases spanning the gap. CDR3 loop: CAISVGPDSSTDTQYF. DNA for the CDR3: TGTGCCATCAGTGTGGGACCCGATTCAAGCACAGATACGCAGTATTTT.

V and J are TRBV30 and TRBJ1-4, with TRBD1 as a possible D gene (6 bases). The CDR3 is 17 amino acids. The V end lost 0 bases, the J end lost 7 bases, and 21 bases lay between the germline ends. CDR1 is GTSNPN and CDR2 is SVGIG in the germline V gene (reference sequence). The CDR3: CAWSVRGTRGSGEKLFF. The CDR3 nucleotides read TGTGCCTGGAGTGTACGGGGTACGAGGGGGTCGGGTGAAAAACTGTTTTTT.

This chain connects TRBV19 to TRBJ1-2, with 8 nucleotides matching TRBD1. After removal of 7 bases from V and 0 bases from J, the junction contained 13 bases not matched to a gene. This CDR3 is 17 amino acids long. Germline loops: CDR1 LNHDA, CDR2 SQIVND (reference sequence). Here the CDR3 reads CASTSGTGRTSNYGYTF. CDR3 DNA sequence: TGTGCCAGTACCTCGGGGACAGGCCGAACTTCTAACTATGGCTACACCTTC.

This chain joins TRBV7-2 and TRBJ2-3, with a weak D call TRBD1 (6 bases). Germline lookup yields CDR1 SGHTA and CDR2 FQGNSA. The V and J ends lost 3 bases and 2 bases respectively, with 12 bases between them. There are 15 residues in the CDR3. CDR3 region: CASSLVTGITDTQYF. CDR3 bases: TGTGCCAGCAGCTTGGTGACAGGAATCACAGATACGCAGTATTTT.

This clone has a single count. The chain carries TRBV5-1 and TRBJ2-2; possibly TRBD1 for D (6 bases). Germline V lookup: CDR1 SGHRS, CDR2 YFSETQ. The CDR3 covers 14 residues. Trimming cost V 4 bases and J 4 bases, with 11 bases left between them. The CDR3 spells CASSQVDSTGELFF. The CDR3 coding sequence is TGCGCCAGCAGCCAAGTGGACAGCACCGGGGAGCTGTTTTTT.

The chain employs TRBV5-1 and TRBJ2-2; D gene unclear. The V gene's germline CDR1 is SGHRS and CDR2 YFSETQ. The ends were cut back, 0 bases at V and 7 bases at J, with 7 bases in the middle. The CDR3 length is 13 residues. The CDR3 coding sequence is TGCGCCAGCAGCTTGGACGTCGTCGGGGAGCTGTTTTTT. This gives the protein CASSLDVVGELFF.

The V and J genes are TRBV7-9 and TRBJ1-4; D uncertain. Germline V gene lookup returns CDR1 SEHNR and CDR2 FQNEAQ (reference sequence). V was shortened by 5 bases and J by 7 bases, with 14 bases between the two germline ends. There are 14 residues in the CDR3. The CDR3 DNA sequence: TGTGCCAGCAGCCCCGGGAGCGGGTCTGAAAAACTGTTTTTT. Protein: CASSPGSGSEKLFF. The full variable domain, in which reference TRBV7-9 and TRBJ1-4 provide the parts outside the CDR3, is DTGVSQNPRHKITKRGQNVTFRCDPISEHNRLYWYRQTLGQGPEFLTYFQNEAQLEKSRLLSDRFSAERPKGSFSTLEIQRTEQGDSAMYLCASSPGSGSEKLFFGSGTQLSVL.

The DNA of the CDR3 is TGTGCCAGCAGCAAAGTACTCCACGAGCAGTACTTC. Its protein is CASSKVLHEQYF. The rearrangement uses TRBV21-1 and TRBJ2-7; the D call TRBD2 from the table was never checked on the DNA. TRBV21-1 is a documented pseudogene. The CDR3 contains 12 residues.

The chain combines TRBV5-1 with TRBJ1-1; D possibly corresponds to TRBD1 (5 bases). The germline V gene has CDR1 SGHRS and CDR2 YFSETQ. V lost 5 bases, J lost 8 bases, and 10 bases lay in between. The CDR3 runs to 11 residues. CDR3: CASSQGAEAFF. The CDR3 region has the DNA TGCGCCAGCAGTCAAGGGGCGGAAGCTTTCTTT.

The gene calls are TRBV10-2 and TRBJ1-2, with 8 bases lining up with TRBD1. The junction had 6 bases not matched to a gene; V was cut back by 5 bases and J by 7 bases. The length of the CDR3 is 13 residues. Germline CDR1 WSHSY, CDR2 SAAADI. The CDR3 loop reads CASSSDRVTGYTF. The CDR3 coding sequence is TGCGCCAGCAGTTCGGACAGGGTGACTGGCTACACCTTC.

The chain carries TRBV25-1 and TRBJ2-1, with D perhaps assigned TRBD1 or TRBD2 (5 bases each). CDR1 MGHDK and CDR2 SYGVNS come from the germline V gene. The CDR3 spans 15 residues. Deletions cut 2 bases from V and 2 bases from J, with 10 bases between. CDR3 sequence: CASSEGGRAYNEQFF. In nucleotides, the CDR3 is TGTGCCAGCAGTGAAGGGGGTCGCGCCTACAATGAGCAGTTCTTC.

CDR3 bases: TGTGCCAGCAGGGAGGGACAGTTTAATGAAAAACTGTTTTTT. Its translation is CASREGQFNEKLFF. The chain has TRBV2 and TRBJ1-4; 7 nucleotides match TRBD1. The CDR3 length is 14 residues. Germline CDR1 is SNHLY and CDR2 is FYNNEI. After removal of 6 bases from V and 4 bases from J, the junction contained 5 bases not matched to a gene.

The chain has TRBV7-3 and TRBJ2-6; 8 bases are a match to TRBD2. Germline assignment: CDR1 SGHTA and CDR2 FQGTGA. With V trimmed by 0 bases and J by 2 bases, 6 bases remained unmatched. The CDR3 contains 18 residues. The CDR3 here is CASSLTPKTSAGANVLTF. Here the CDR3 DNA reads TGTGCCAGCAGCTTAACCCCCAAGACTAGCGCTGGGGCCAACGTCCTGACTTTC.

This chain connects TRBV30 to TRBJ2-1, with D perhaps matching TRBD1 (5 bases). The V gene lost 1 base and the J gene lost 9 bases, with 7 bases spanning the gap. Germline CDR1 is GTSNPN and CDR2 is SVGIG (reference sequence). The CDR3 has 11 residues. The CDR3 bases are TGTGCCTGGAGTGGGGGCCGTGAGCAGTTCTTC. It translates to CAWSGGREQFF. Supplemented by reference TRBV30 and TRBJ2-1, the full variable domain reads SQTIHQWPATLVQPVGSPLSLECTVEGTSNPNLYWYRQAAGRGLQLLFYSVGIGQISSEVPQNLSASRPQDRQFILSSKKLLLSDSGFYLCAWSGGREQFFGPGTRLTVL.

On this clone itself: Other nucleotide sequences in the sample specify the same CDR3. V usage is TRBV5-1 and J usage is TRBJ1-4, with a tentative D call TRBD1 (5 bases). The germline V and J ends were trimmed by 0 bases and 2 bases, with 8 bases remaining between them. The germline V gene encodes CDR1 SGHRS and CDR2 YFSETQ. This CDR3 is 15 amino acids long. In nucleotides, the CDR3 is TGCGCCAGCAGCTTGGTAGGGGATACTAATGAAAAACTGTTTTTT. Protein product: CASSLVGDTNEKLFF.

This clone was seen just once. Other DNA sequences in this sample translate to the same CDR3. The rearrangement uses TRBV6-5 and TRBJ2-5; D ambiguous. CDR1 MNHEY and CDR2 SVGAGI come from the germline V gene. This CDR3 is 14 amino acids long. V was clipped by 0 bases and J by 3 bases, with 8 bases between them. The CDR3 nucleotides read TGTGCCAGCAGTTACTCAGGCGCTGAAGAGACCCAGTACTTC. Translated: CASSYSGAEETQYF.

The chain joins TRBV25-1 to TRBJ2-1; TRBD2 matches at 10 bases. The CDR3 is made up of 16 amino acids. CDR1 MGHDK and CDR2 SYGVNS come from the germline V gene. The junction had 5 bases not matched to a gene; V was cut back by 1 base and J by 5 bases. The CDR3 sequence: CASSELGLATHNEQFF. CDR3 DNA: TGTGCCAGCAGTGAATTGGGACTAGCGACCCACAATGAGCAGTTCTTC.

The chain joins TRBV29-1 to TRBJ1-5, with a weak D call TRBD1 (6 bases). V was clipped by 5 bases and J by 0 bases, with 8 bases between them. CDR1 SQVTM and CDR2 ANQGSEA come from the germline V gene. The CDR3 is 13 residues long. CDR3 residues: CSVRGASNQPQHF. In DNA, the CDR3 is TGCAGCGTTAGGGGGGCTAGCAATCAGCCCCAGCATTTT.

This clone was seen a single time. CDR3 in amino acids: CSSRDATNEKLFF. In nucleotides, the CDR3 is TGCAGCTCCCGTGACGCAACTAATGAAAAACTGTTTTTT. This rearrangement joins TRBV29-1 to TRBJ1-4; D is uncertain. This CDR3 contains 13 residues. V lost 8 bases to trimming and J lost 0 bases, with 10 bases between them. Germline V gene lookup returns CDR1 SQVTM and CDR2 ANQGSEA.